Each of the 26 T cell receptor beta chains below was sequenced from the same sample in a study of breast tumors, draining lymph nodes, adjacent tissues. TCRdb reprocessed the multiplex PCR reads via MiXCR and lists one record per CDR3 protein. This sample has around 16,000 distinct CDR3 sequences, with around 50% found just once. The sequenced sample consisted of tumor-adjacent breast tissue. These receptor sequences come from a female donor with breast cancer. Some clones in this sample may be carry-over from other donors' samples.

V gene TRBV15 combines with J gene TRBJ1-2; a possible D gene is TRBD1 (6 bases). Trimming left V 9 bases short and J 4 bases short, with 12 bases between. The CDR3 spans 12 residues. CDR1 is LNHNV, CDR2 YYDKDF, per germline (reference sequence). CDR3 residues: CATKGGSYGYTF. In DNA, the CDR3 is TGTGCCACAAAGGGGGGCTCCTATGGCTACACCTTC. The full variable domain, rest sourced from reference TRBV15 and TRBJ1-2, is DAMVIQNPRYQVTQFGKPVTLSCSQTLNHNVMYWYQQKSSQAPKLLFHYYDKDFNNEADTPDNFQSRRPNTSFCFLDIRSPGLGDTAMYLCATKGGSYGYTFGSGTRLTVV.

This clonotype was recorded only once. The DNA is left out, because the CDR3 cannot be placed on it with certainty; the CDR3 is given as TCRdb lists it. This rearrangement joins TRBV5-8 to TRBJ2-7; the table assigns TRBD2, which was not confirmed against the DNA. The CDR3 spans 21 residues, counting both ends. Germline V gene lookup returns CDR1 SGHTS and CDR2 YDEGEE. CDR3 residues: CASSFYICSASIAGDTYEQYF.

The rearrangement uses TRBV24-1 and TRBJ1-2; D gene ambiguous. Deletions cut 3 bases from V and 4 bases from J, with 5 bases between. The germline V gene has CDR1 KGHDR and CDR2 SFDVKD. The CDR3 runs to 12 residues. CDR3: CATSDRSYGYTF. The CDR3 DNA sequence: TGTGCCACCAGTGATCGGAGCTATGGCTACACCTTC.

The V gene is TRBV15, the J gene TRBJ1-4; D remains ambiguous. The CDR3 has 15 residues. The germline V and J ends were trimmed by 2 bases and 5 bases, with 12 bases remaining between them. From germline, CDR1 is LNHNV and CDR2 YYDKDF (reference sequence). The CDR3 DNA reads TGTGCCACCAGCAGAAACGGGCAGCCAAATGAAAAACTGTTTTTT. Translating gives CATSRNGQPNEKLFF.

This clonotype has at least ten counts. The chain carries TRBV7-2 and TRBJ2-3; D is unresolved. CDR3 size: 16 residues. Germline-derived CDR1 and CDR2 are SGHTA and FQGNSA. The V gene lost 0 bases and the J gene lost 8 bases, with 18 bases spanning the gap. The CDR3 DNA follows: TGTGCCAGCAGCTTAGCGTCTGGGTCGGGCCAGGTTACGCAGTATTTT. Its translation is CASSLASGSGQVTQYF.

This clonotype came up a few times. V is TRBV12-3 or TRBV12-4 and J is TRBJ1-4; 8 nucleotides agree with TRBD1. J was trimmed by 4 bases and V by 3 bases; bases with no gene match: 10. CDR3 length: 17 residues. CDR3 in DNA: TGTGCCAGCAGTTTCTGGACAGGGTTTTCCGTTAATGAAAAACTGTTTTTT. Amino acids: CASSFWTGFSVNEKLFF.

This clonotype was detected many times. The chain couples TRBV4-3 to TRBJ2-2, with 10 bases lining up with TRBD2. The CDR3 runs to 15 residues. J lost 6 bases, V lost 5 bases, and 6 bases had no gene match. CDR1 LGHNA and CDR2 YSLEER come from the germline V gene. The DNA for the CDR3 is TGCGCCAGCAGCGTTAGCGGGAGGTTGTCCGGGGAGCTGTTTTTT. Its protein is CASSVSGRLSGELFF.

This chain connects TRBV3-1 to TRBJ2-1; 12 bases are shared with TRBD2. With 5 bases clipped from V and 8 bases from J, the junction kept 7 bases outside the gene matches. Germline lookup yields CDR1 LGHDT and CDR2 YNNKEL (reference sequence). There are 15 residues in the CDR3. DNA for the CDR3: TGTGCCAGCAGCAAGACTAGCGGGAGTTTAGATGAGCAGTTCTTC. Residues: CASSKTSGSLDEQFF.

This clonotype was seen at least ten times. This sequence joins TRBV7-8 and TRBJ2-1; D uncertain. CDR1 and CDR2 (germline): SGHVS, FQNEAQ. This CDR3 has 14 residues. The ends were cut back, 3 bases at V and 2 bases at J, with 8 bases in the middle. The CDR3 loop reads CASSFFQTYNEQFF. The CDR3 DNA is TGTGCCAGCAGCTTTTTTCAGACCTACAATGAGCAGTTCTTC.

This clonotype showed up many times. The DNA for the CDR3 is TGTGCCAGCAGCCGGGACAGGGGCACTGAAGCTTTCTTT. This sequence encodes CASSRDRGTEAFF. This chain connects TRBV12-3 or TRBV12-4 to TRBJ1-1, with 10 nucleotides matching TRBD1. This CDR3 contains 13 residues. V trimming: 6 bases; J trimming: 4 bases; junction bases outside the gene matches: 2.

At least ten counts were recorded for this clonotype. This may be a read error, as it is one base from a much larger clone. The chain is built from TRBV20-1 and TRBJ2-7; 7 bases align to TRBD1. In germline, CDR1 is DFQATT, CDR2 SNEGSKA (reference sequence). Losses at the gene ends were 5 bases for V and 5 bases for J; bases not matched to a gene: 3. There are 11 residues in the CDR3. CDR3 nucleotide sequence: TGCAGTGCTGGGGACAGTCACGAGCAGTACTTC. Its protein is CSAGDSHEQYF.

In its sample, this clonotype was seen a few times. This chain joins TRBV9 and TRBJ1-6; D possibly corresponds to TRBD1 (5 bases). The CDR3 runs to 16 residues. CDR1 is SGDLS, CDR2 YYNGEE, per germline. Trimming cost V 4 bases and J 6 bases, with 17 bases left between them. This CDR3 reads CASSPGTEGPNSPLHF. The CDR3 DNA is TGTGCCAGCAGCCCAGGGACGGAGGGACCTAATTCACCCCTCCACTTT.

This clonotype was seen repeatedly, ten times or more. This chain joins TRBV20-1 and TRBJ1-5; D gene unclear. This CDR3 contains 14 residues. Trimming took 5 bases from V and 0 from J, leaving 11 bases between them. Per germline, CDR1 DFQATT and CDR2 SNEGSKA (reference sequence). Here the CDR3 DNA reads TGCAGTGCTTCGAACCCTTATAGCAATCAGCCCCAGCATTTT. This translates into CSASNPYSNQPQHF.

This clonotype was detected only once. The chain joins TRBV7-2 to TRBJ2-7; TRBD2 matches 9 bases. Germline values: CDR1 SGHTA, CDR2 FQGNSA. The CDR3 is 14 residues long. J lost 2 bases, V lost 5 bases, and 4 bases had no gene match. This chain's CDR3 is CASSITSGPYEQYF. The CDR3 nucleotides read TGTGCCAGCAGCATCACTAGCGGGCCCTACGAGCAGTACTTC.

The table lists this clonotype with many counts. The chain has TRBV3-1 and TRBJ2-5; D is possibly TRBD2 (5 bases). The V gene's germline CDR1 is LGHDT and CDR2 YNNKEL (reference sequence). The CDR3 totals 12 residues. Trimming pared 5 bases from V and 5 bases from J, leaving 9 bases between. The CDR3 DNA is TGTGCCAGCAGCTGGACTGGGGAGACCCAGTACTTC. Its protein product is CASSWTGETQYF.

This clonotype was counted at least ten times. The V gene is TRBV5-1, the J gene TRBJ2-2, with 9 bases fitting TRBD1. Germline CDR1 and CDR2: SGHRS and YFSETQ. The length of the CDR3 is 16 residues. The junction had 5 bases not matched to a gene; V was cut back by 2 bases and J by 3 bases. As DNA, the CDR3 is TGCGCCAGCAGCTTAGGACAGGGGCTAGACACCGGGGAGCTGTTTTTT. Translated, it gives CASSLGQGLDTGELFF.

This clonotype was detected ten times or more. The chain links TRBV5-6 to TRBJ2-3; D ambiguous. CDR1 and CDR2 from the germline V gene are SGHDT and YYEEEE. The CDR3 totals 15 residues. With 4 bases removed from V and 0 bases from J, the gap between germline ends came to 12 bases. The CDR3 loop reads CASSVGASSTDTQYF. In DNA, the CDR3 is TGTGCCAGCAGCGTGGGTGCGTCGAGCACAGATACGCAGTATTTT.

The table lists this clonotype with many counts. The V and J genes are TRBV7-9 and TRBJ2-1; no reliable D call. The length of the CDR3 is 15 residues. V shed 1 base and J shed 6 bases, with 13 bases lying between them. Per germline, CDR1 SEHNR and CDR2 FQNEAQ (reference sequence). The CDR3 nucleotides are TGTGCCAGCAGCTTAGGGGCAGTGAATCTCAATGAGCAGTTCTTC. Residues: CASSLGAVNLNEQFF.

This sequence joins TRBV6-1 and TRBJ1-2; 8 bases align to TRBD1. Per germline, CDR1 MNHNS and CDR2 SASEGT. Unmatched junction bases numbered 2, after V lost 1 base and J lost 4 bases. The CDR3 sequence is 14 residues long. The CDR3 bases are TGTGCCAGCAGTGAAGGGACAGGGCTCTATGGCTACACCTTC. This encodes CASSEGTGLYGYTF.

This clonotype was seen a handful of times. V is TRBV9 and J is TRBJ2-7; 8 positions match TRBD2. V lost 4 bases to trimming and J lost 3 bases; unmatched junction nucleotides: 6. The CDR3 consists of 14 residues. Germline loops: CDR1 SGDLS, CDR2 YYNGEE. CDR3 DNA sequence: TGTGCCAGCAGCCCGGGACTAGTCAGCTACGAGCAGTACTTC. Protein: CASSPGLVSYEQYF.

The sample holds many counts of this clonotype. The gene calls are TRBV5-8 and TRBJ2-5; weak D call: TRBD2 (6 bases). Germline assignment: CDR1 SGHTS and CDR2 YDEGEE. The CDR3 loop spans 16 amino acids. Between the trimmed V and J ends, which lost 9 bases and 2 bases, there was a span of 23 bases. The CDR3 DNA reads TGTGCCACCTTCCGGGAACCGGAGGGCCTACAAGAGACCCAGTACTTC. Amino acids: CATFREPEGLQETQYF.

Points on this clonotype: At one of its ends the junction is not consistent with the germline gene, which may arise from a read error. This chain joins TRBV5-6 and TRBJ1-3, with D maybe TRBD1 (5 bases). The CDR3 is made up of 14 amino acids. The germline gives CDR1 SGHDT, CDR2 YYEEEE. CDR3 region: CASSLQGVRNTIYF. The CDR3 DNA follows: TGTGCCAGCAGCTTGCAGGGAGTCCGAAACACCATATACTTT.

This clonotype came up many times. This chain joins TRBV6-6 and TRBJ1-4; TRBD1 matches at 7 bases. The V gene end was trimmed by 2 bases and the J gene end by 8 bases; junction bases not matched to a gene: 5. CDR3 length equals 14 residues. In germline, CDR1 is MNHNY, CDR2 SVGAGI (reference sequence). This CDR3 is CASSYTHRGEKLFF. The CDR3 DNA is TGTGCCAGCAGTTACACACACAGGGGAGAAAAACTGTTTTTT.

The V call is TRBV19, the J call TRBJ2-1; the D gene could be TRBD1 or TRBD2 (5 bases each). The V gene's germline CDR1 is LNHDA and CDR2 SQIVND (reference sequence). This CDR3 contains 14 residues. Between the trimmed V and J ends, which lost 0 bases and 6 bases, there was a span of 9 bases. The CDR3 DNA follows: TGTGCCAGTAGTATAGATCGTGGGGGCAATGAGCAGTTCTTC. Encoded protein: CASSIDRGGNEQFF. Based on the CDR3 plus reference TRBV19 and TRBJ2-1, the full variable domain is DGGITQSPKYLFRKEGQNVTLSCEQNLNHDAMYWYRQDPGQGLRLIYYSQIVNDFQKGDIAEGYSVSREKKESFPLTVTSAQKNPTAFYLCASSIDRGGNEQFFGPGTRLTVL.

This clonotype was counted at least ten times. The J gene is TRBJ2-1, the V gene TRBV27; D call uncertain. Trimming pared 5 bases from V and 3 bases from J, leaving 8 bases between. The CDR3 totals 13 residues. Germline CDR1 and CDR2: MNHEY and SMNVEV (reference sequence). The CDR3 region has the DNA TGTGCCAGCAGTCCTAACGGCTACAATGAGCAGTTCTTC. Its protein product is CASSPNGYNEQFF.

This clonotype has a count of ten or more. The rearrangement links TRBV20-1 to TRBJ2-3; TRBD1 might be the D (5 bases). V was cut by 3 bases and J by 0 bases, with 10 bases left in between. Germline CDR1 DFQATT, CDR2 SNEGSKA (reference sequence). This CDR3 comprises 14 residues. Here the CDR3 DNA reads TGCAGTGCTAGCAAGGGGTTTAGCACAGATACGCAGTATTTT. It codes for CSASKGFSTDTQYF.